This T cell receptor beta chain came from a study of T cell changes during pregnancy in multiple sclerosis. The CDR3 is 15 amino acids. Germline V lookup: CDR1 MRHNA, CDR2 SNTAGT. Trimming left V 6 bases short and J 1 base short, with 12 bases between. Method: immunoSEQ multiplex PCR; TCRdb's copy keeps in-frame clones and lacks some. The profile covers tens of thousands of clones, with 91% appearing a single time and around 0.64% taken by the ten largest. V and J are TRBV6-4 and TRBJ2-2; possibly TRBD1 for D (5 bases). The receptor was derived from a female donor in good health, enrolled as a control in a pregnancy study. Here the sequenced sample was peripheral blood, taken in the third trimester of pregnancy. The CDR3 DNA reads TGTGCCAGCAGCATCACTCAGGGGAACACCGGGGAGCTGTTTTTT. Its protein is CASSITQGNTGELFF.